The clone carrying this T cell receptor beta chain was found many times. This specimen belongs to a study of T cells in Graves' hyperthyroidism and ophthalmopathy. Template material for amplifying TCR beta CDR3 regions consisted of RNA transcripts. The HTBI primer set drove a first-round RT-PCR of the TCR CDR3. From the multiplex PCR reads, TCRdb called clonotypes with MiXCR, one entry per CDR3 protein. Among 600,000 to 900,000 distinct CDR3 sequences, 16% were seen once, and the ten largest hold around 7.7%. V was trimmed by 8 bases and J by 4 bases, leaving 17 bases between them. Germline V gene data show CDR1 as MDHEN and CDR2 as SYDVKM. CDR3 length equals 14 residues.

Source material: blood. The gene calls are TRBV28 and TRBJ1-1; no reliable D call. The TCR comes from a man aged 18 to 35 with Graves' hyperthyroidism. CDR3 nucleotide sequence: TGTGCCAGCCGCACTTTCACGTTAGGCACTGAAGCTTTCTTT. It translates to CASRTFTLGTEAFF.